A selection of T cell receptor beta chains follows, all from one sample in a study of T cells in localized non-small cell lung cancer. This table comes from immunoSEQ multiplex PCR, and its TCRdb copy is limited to in-frame clones, with some not included. Here the sample spans 13,000 to 15,000 clones, approximately 89% being singletons. The sequenced sample was peripheral blood mononuclear cells, obtained before any cancer treatment. These receptors were collected from a man aged 40-75 years with stage III lung adenocarcinoma. The CDR3 runs from the conserved cysteine through the conserved F or W. The D gene is left open where the match is weak.

J gene,D gene,V gene,CDR3 DNA,CDR3 protein
TRBJ1-2,.,TRBV29-1,TGCAGCGTTCTTGGCGACGGCTACACCTTC,CSVLGDGYTF
TRBJ2-3,TRBD2,TRBV27,TGTGCCAGCAGTTTAAGGGGAGCGGGAGCGACAGATACGCAGTATTTT,CASSLRGAGATDTQYF
TRBJ2-1,.,TRBV6-4,TGTGCCAGCAGTGAGTTCTTGGGTAGCGGGCAGTTCTTC,CASSEFLGSGQFF
TRBJ2-3,.,TRBV21-1,TGTGCCAGCAGCCCCTGGACTAGCGGGATCACAGATACGCAGTATTTT,CASSPWTSGITDTQYF
TRBJ1-2,.,TRBV5-5,TGTGCCAGCAGCTTGGTACAGGCCTATGGCTACACCTTC,CASSLVQAYGYTF
TRBJ2-7,.,TRBV2,TGTGCCAGCCGCTGGACTACCACCACCTCCGAGCAGTACTTC,CASRWTTTTSEQYF
TRBJ2-3,TRBD2,TRBV5-1,TGCGCCAGCAGCTTGACTAGCGGCACAGATACGCAGTATTTT,CASSLTSGTDTQYF
TRBJ1-2,.,TRBV27,TGTGCCAGCAGCCTCGGGGGAGGGGGAGGCTACACCTTC,CASSLGGGGGYTF
TRBJ1-6,TRBD1,TRBV28,TGTGCCAGCAGTGAAGACAGGGAAATCGTGTCACCCCTCCACTTT,CASSEDREIVSPLHF
TRBJ2-7,TRBD1,TRBV6-5,TGTGCCAGCAGTTGGGGACAGGGGTACGAGCAGTACTTC,CASSWGQGYEQYF
TRBJ2-5,.,TRBV9,TGTGCCAGCAGCGTAGGGGGGGGCCCCCAAGAGACCCAGTACTTC,CASSVGGGPQETQYF
TRBJ2-3,.,TRBV11-2,TGTGCCAGCAGCTTACACGCCCGCTCCACAGATACGCAGTATTTT,CASSLHARSTDTQYF
TRBJ1-4,.,TRBV27,TGTGCCAGCAGGGCAACTAATGAAAAACTGTTTTTT,CASRATNEKLFF
TRBJ2-3,TRBD1,TRBV5-1,TGCGCCAGCGGAAGGACAGGTCCAGATGCAGATACGCAGTATTTT,CASGRTGPDADTQYF
TRBJ1-5,.,TRBV4-3,TGCGCCAGCAGCCCTGACCTTAGCAATCAGCCCCAGCATTTT,CASSPDLSNQPQHF
TRBJ2-7,.,TRBV18,TGTGCCAGCTCCCTTAAGCTGAGCTCCTACGAGCAGTACTTC,CASSLKLSSYEQYF
TRBJ2-7,.,TRBV29-1,TGCAGCGTTCCTTCGGGACGCGAGCAGTACTTC,CSVPSGREQYF
TRBJ1-1,.,TRBV7-3,TGTGCCAGCAGCCGGGAGAGTAACACTGAAGCTTTCTTT,CASSRESNTEAFF
TRBJ1-5,.,TRBV19,TGTGCCAGTAGTAGAACCCTTGGTCAGCCCCAGCATTTT,CASSRTLGQPQHF
TRBJ2-7,.,TRBV28,TGTGCCAGCAGTTTGTACGAGCAGTACTTC,CASSLYEQYF
TRBJ2-7,.,TRBV19,TGTGCCAGTAGTATCAGAGAGACCTACGAGCAGTACTTC,CASSIRETYEQYF
TRBJ2-7,.,TRBV10-3,TGTGCCATCAGTGAGCGGAACCGGGACCCCTACGAGCAGTACTTC,CAISERNRDPYEQYF